This TCR beta chain is from a study of technical replicates of blood from a handful of donors. Produced via immunoSEQ multiplex PCR; TCRdb's table is partial and in-frame only. This repertoire shows more than 75,000 clones, 70% to 90% found once; its top ten account for roughly 4.5%. The CDR3 sequence is 12 residues long. V lost 7 bases to trimming and J lost 6 bases, with 13 bases between them. Germline CDR1 reads SGHRS; CDR2 reads YFSETQ. The chain combines TRBV5-1 with TRBJ1-2; D is uncertain. Sequencing was carried out using PBMCs. This sequence originates from a human donor in good health. Some clones in this sample may be carry-over from other donors' samples. In DNA, the CDR3 is TGCGCCAGCGGTTACGGGGTGGATGGCTACACCTTC. Its translation is CASGYGVDGYTF.